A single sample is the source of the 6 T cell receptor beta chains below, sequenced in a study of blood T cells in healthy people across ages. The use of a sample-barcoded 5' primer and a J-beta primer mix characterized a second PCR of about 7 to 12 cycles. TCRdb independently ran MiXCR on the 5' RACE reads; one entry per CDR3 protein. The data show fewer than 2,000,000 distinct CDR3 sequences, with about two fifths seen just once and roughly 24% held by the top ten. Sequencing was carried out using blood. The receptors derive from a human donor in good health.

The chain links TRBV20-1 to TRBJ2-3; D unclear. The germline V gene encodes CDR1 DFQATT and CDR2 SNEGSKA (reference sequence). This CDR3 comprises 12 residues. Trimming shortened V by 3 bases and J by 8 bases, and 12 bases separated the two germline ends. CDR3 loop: CSASPPIVTQYF. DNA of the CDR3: TGCAGTGCTAGTCCCCCTATTGTTACGCAGTATTTT.

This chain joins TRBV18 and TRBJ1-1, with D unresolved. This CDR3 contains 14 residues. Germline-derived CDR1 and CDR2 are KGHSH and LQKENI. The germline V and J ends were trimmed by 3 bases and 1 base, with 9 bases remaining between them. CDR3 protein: CASSPASSNTEAFF. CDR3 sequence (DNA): TGTGCCAGCTCACCGGCCAGCTCGAACACTGAAGCTTTCTTT.

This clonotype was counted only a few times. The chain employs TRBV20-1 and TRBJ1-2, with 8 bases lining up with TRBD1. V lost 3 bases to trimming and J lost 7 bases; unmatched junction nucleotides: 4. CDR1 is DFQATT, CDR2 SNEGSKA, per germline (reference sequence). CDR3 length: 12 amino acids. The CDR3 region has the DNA TGCAGTGCTAGGCGGACAGGGATTGGCTACACCTTC. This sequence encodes CSARRTGIGYTF.

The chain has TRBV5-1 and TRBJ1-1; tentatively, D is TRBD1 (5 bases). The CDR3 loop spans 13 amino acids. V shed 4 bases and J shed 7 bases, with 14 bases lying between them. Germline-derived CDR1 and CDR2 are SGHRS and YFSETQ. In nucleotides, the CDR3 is TGCGCCAGCAGCGACACCCCGGGGGGTGAAGCTTTCTTT. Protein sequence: CASSDTPGGEAFF.

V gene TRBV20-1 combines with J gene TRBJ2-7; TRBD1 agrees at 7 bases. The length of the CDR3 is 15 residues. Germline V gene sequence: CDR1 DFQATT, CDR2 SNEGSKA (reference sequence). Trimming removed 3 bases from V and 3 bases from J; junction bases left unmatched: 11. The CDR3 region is CSASPGQVDGYEQYF. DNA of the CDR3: TGCAGTGCTAGCCCTGGACAGGTGGACGGCTACGAGCAGTACTTC.

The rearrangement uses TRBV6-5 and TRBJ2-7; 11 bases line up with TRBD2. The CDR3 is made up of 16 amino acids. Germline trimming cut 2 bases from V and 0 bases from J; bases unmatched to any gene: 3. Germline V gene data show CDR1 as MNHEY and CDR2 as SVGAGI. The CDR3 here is CASSYPTSGDSYEQYF. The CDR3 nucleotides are TGTGCCAGCAGTTACCCGACTAGCGGGGACTCCTACGAGCAGTACTTC.